This T cell receptor (beta chain) emerged from a study of cytomegalovirus exposure and HLA in healthy donors (dated by TCRdb to the late 2010s). Background for the entire study: An earlier analysis of 587 of the donors reported approximately 270 Gb of sequence data and about 100 million unique TCR beta sequences from 150 million to 200 million T cells. Among over 350 genotyped donors of the cohort, an average of approximately 240,000 unique TCR beta nucleotide sequences were sequenced per donor, roughly a sixth of them non-productive. HLA typing included class I and class II loci at four-digit resolution. Donor age, sex, ethnicity and CMV serostatus were compiled alongside the repertoire data. The later analysis used no new phenotypic data to find candidate immune exposures, relying instead on TCR beta sequences and their occurrence across donors. Four or five DR-DQ haplotypes were treated as single units for association and clustering because of strong linkage in the cohort. The study used immunosequencing to profile the T cell repertoires of about 670 subjects and linked those repertoires to cytomegalovirus serostatus. To predict cytomegalovirus infection status, the study combined high-throughput TCR immunosequencing, statistical association of individual TCRs with disease status, and machine learning. A later analysis re-examined previously published TCR beta repertoires from just over 650 donors and added high-resolution HLA genotyping to investigate patterns of TCR occurrence. Typing coverage varied by locus: roughly 620-640 donors for A, B, C, DRB1 and DQB1; more than 500 for DQA1; nearly 610 for DPA1; 400 to 480 for DPB1. Genome-wide SNP genotypes for about 65% of the roughly 700 donors were used in a later genetic analysis, which treated that subset as a discovery cohort. All discovery cohort repertoires had been generated on a single sequencing platform. A separate validation cohort of roughly 120 different subjects was used in addition to the approximately 640-subject first cohort. Of the roughly 400 genotyped donors, about 80% fell in the genetic ancestry cluster associated with self-reported Caucasian donors. Roughly 320 gigabases of sequencing data and around 85 million unique TCR sequences made up an early release that covered approximately 620 HLA-typed donors. The aim of the study was to test whether cataloging public T cell receptors could identify signatures of past pathogen exposure. An earlier analysis of around 580 of the donors used high-throughput TCR beta sequencing to judge whether each TCR beta V gene segment behaved as functional or pseudogenic. What the research found in general, with its limitations: Most TCR sequences were observed very rarely across donors, whereas some public TCRs were present in many individuals. The only immune exposure information available for the cohort was CMV serostatus. It was suggested by the authors that the approach could potentially be generalized to other disease states and immunological phenotypes. A total of roughly 160 TCR beta chains were listed by the study as associated with cytomegalovirus. According to a later analysis, most CMV-associated TCR beta chains appeared to be HLA-restricted, and the HLA associations seemed to be driven largely by CMV exposure. According to a later analysis, parvovirus B19, influenza, CMV and Epstein-Barr virus appeared linked to several top co-occurrence clusters. A later analysis found that TCR association rates varied across HLA loci, with DRB1 alleles showing the most associated TCRs and HLA-C alleles the fewest. A few of the identified cytomegalovirus-associated TCR beta chains were confirmed in vitro to be specific for cytomegalovirus antigens. In a later genetic analysis, a missense DCLRE1C variant was associated with V-gene and J-gene trimming of TCR beta chains, and the association was replicated in an independent cohort. Some IMGT-functional V segments, including TRBV6-2 and TRBV6-3, could not be distinguished by the 87-base-pair reads and were therefore excluded. A further reported finding was that TCR beta sequences accurately predicted the HLA-A and HLA-B alleles for most subjects in the first cohort. Because HLA typing was missing for some donors at each locus, association tests included only the typed subset. Linkage disequilibrium might explain the correlated functional status among segregating V segments, but an unknown experimental factor could not be excluded. In both the original and validation cohorts, the classifier was reported to diagnose cytomegalovirus status with high specificity and sensitivity. In an earlier analysis of fewer than 750 of the donors, most TCR beta V segments were observed in productive rearrangements about 87% or about 30% of the time, broadly matching IMGT annotations. This cohort had only TCR beta chains sequenced, and the lack of alpha or paired-chain data limited which features could be detected. At a false discovery rate of 0.05, a later analysis linked under 20,000 TCR beta sequences to specific HLA alleles. A later analysis found that HLA-associated TCR beta chains were more clonally expanded and had lower generation probabilities than equally common non-associated chains. Roughly uniform sequencing depth across donors was assumed in presence/absence analyses, although this assumption may not hold. Because counts were too low, more than 15 rarely observed V segments, including chromosome 9 orphons, were left out of the earlier analysis of 500 to 750 of the donors. Strong co-occurrence of HLA alleles, especially DR and DQ, made assigning TCR associations to individual alleles difficult. A later genetic analysis reported fewer N-insertions in productive TCRs among donors in an Asian-associated ancestry cluster than the roughly 690-donor mean. The sequencing pipeline was judged likely to have produced a cluster of highly shared sequence variants as a technical artifact.

In total, 500 to 700 healthy bone marrow donors made up the cohort. All cohort members were sampled while nominally healthy, although unrecorded immune exposures were likely present. The donor tested CMV seronegative, placing the donor among the 350 or so seronegative members of the cohort. Every donor gave a peripheral blood sample, and the peripheral blood mononuclear cells from that sample were used for TCR beta sequencing. Genomic DNA extraction from the blood cell samples was performed with the Qiagen DNeasy Blood Extraction Kit. For this clone: No cognate antigen has been identified for it.

The CDR3 measures 13 amino acids from cysteine to phenylalanine. The retained sequence is limited to the CDR3, 39 bases, with the frame set at the first base. Trimming at the junction amounts to 7 bases on V and 8 bases on J, and the germline ends lie 12 bases apart. The germline V gene supplies CDR1 MNHNS and CDR2 SASEGT. Receptor amplification or capture employed the immunoSEQ multiplex PCR assay. A mixture of 60 forward primers for TCR Vbeta segments and 13 reverse primers for TCR Jbeta segments was used in the multiplex PCR. The CDR3 region of rearranged TCR beta genes was amplified from genomic DNA by a multiplex PCR assay. The Illumina HiSeq System was used to sequence the amplified TCR beta libraries as 87-base-pair reads. Processing in the source paper ran as follows. Across the 600 to 700 repertoires, a later analysis counted 60 million to 90 million unique TCR beta chains, roughly 11 million of which were shared by at least two donors. Raw reads were error-corrected and collapsed into unique sequences by a nearest-neighbor algorithm in which closely related sequences were merged to remove PCR and sequencing errors. Alignment of CDR3 sequences to IMGT reference sequences was used to assign V, D and J gene segments. For a sequence to be retained, a match of at least six nucleotides was required to both a V gene segment and a J gene segment. A rearrangement counted as productive if the CDR3 had no stop codons and remained in frame with V and J, and every other rearrangement counted as non-productive. Following IMGT convention, CDR3 was defined as the stretch from the second conserved V-encoded cysteine to the conserved J-encoded phenylalanine. Sequences without an unambiguous match to a single V gene segment were excluded from the earlier analysis of approximately 560 of the donors. In an earlier analysis of approximately 590 of the donors, a V segment was called functional when productive rearrangements were above 56.7%, and segregating when the standard deviation between donors exceeded 5%. A statistical classification framework was built to diagnose cytomegalovirus status from the catalog of TCR beta chain sequences. V and J gene assignment, in a later analysis, came from comparing TCR nucleotide sequences with IMGT/GENE-DB human TR gene sequences. In a later analysis, CDR3 sequences and most-parsimonious VDJ recombination scenarios were assigned using the TCRdist pipeline. In a later analysis, each TCR beta chain was defined by its CDR3 amino acid sequence together with its V-gene family, and reads without a unique V-gene family were excluded. To address suspected cross-contamination and a sequencing artifact, a later analysis removed some 620 highly shared, low-generation-probability nucleotide sequences. In a later analysis, a clonal expansion index for each public chain was calculated from normalized within-repertoire ranks of inferred template counts. A later analysis computed generation probabilities with a VDJ recombination model fitted to out-of-frame rearrangements, and checked the results against IGoR. In a later analysis, hypergeometric tests were used to score TCR-TCR, TCR-HLA and TCR-CMV co-occurrence, with a repertoire-size bias correction applied to TCR pairs. In a later analysis, false discovery rates were estimated by permuting HLA or CMV assignments 20 times. A later analysis grouped co-occurring TCRs with DBSCAN, adding TCRdist sequence similarity when clustering within HLA-allele-positive subsets. Co-occurrence clustering excluded repertoires with fewer than 30,000 or more than 120,000 public chains, plus five with anomalous nucleotide sharing. What TCRdb holds here is the immuneACCESS table cut down to in-frame rearrangements. Part of the clones is not present; checked against another copy, under half of the missing clones reflect an unresolved V gene, and the others are unexplained. V and J calls and clone size are those listed in that table; D and trimming were worked out from the DNA. The sample table includes 93,000 or so clones. The ten largest clones represent less than 4% of the sample.

The V and J genes are TRBV6-1 and TRBJ1-6; TRBD1 might be the D gene, on 6 matching bases. The clonotype originates from a man in his forties or fifties in good health and CMV-seronegative. The material sequenced was PBMCs. The bases are TGTGCCAGCAAGGGGTCAGGGGATTCACCCCTCCACTTT. It translates as CASKGSGDSPLHF.